The 30 T cell receptor beta chains reported below all come from one sample, sequenced in a study of response to subunit inactivated influenza vaccine. A single record per CDR3 protein comes from TCRdb applying MiXCR to the RT-PCR reads. Counted here are about 190,000 distinct CDR3 sequences, 14% occurring once; the ten biggest clones make up approximately 25%. Sequenced here: CD8+ T cells sorted from PBMCs, sampled 4 to 6 days after vaccination. These receptor sequences come from a man aged 45-65 years who received an inactivated influenza vaccine.

The rearrangement joins TRBV28 to TRBJ1-2; D remains unclear. Trimming shortened V by 5 bases and J by 2 bases, and 12 bases separated the two germline ends. From germline, CDR1 is MDHEN and CDR2 SYDVKM. The CDR3 covers 14 residues. CDR3: CASSTPDGNYGYTF. CDR3 DNA sequence: TGTGCCAGCAGTACTCCTGACGGGAACTATGGCTACACCTTC.

CDR3 in DNA: TGTGCCAGCAGTTTGGGGGGGCCCCCCAATCAGCCCCAGCATTTT. It encodes CASSLGGPPNQPQHF. The rearrangement uses TRBV28 and TRBJ1-5; weak D call: TRBD1 (6 bases). CDR3 length equals 15 residues. Trimming removed 3 bases from V and 3 bases from J, with 12 bases in between. Germline values: CDR1 MDHEN, CDR2 SYDVKM.

This chain joins TRBV28 and TRBJ2-3, with D unresolved. V lost 7 bases, J lost 1 base, and 15 bases lay in between. Looked up from germline, CDR1 is MDHEN and CDR2 is SYDVKM. The CDR3 runs 15 residues. CDR3: CASNVGQYRTDTQYF. The CDR3 nucleotides are TGTGCCAGCAATGTGGGCCAATATCGCACAGATACGCAGTATTTT.

The gene calls are TRBV7-2 and TRBJ2-2, with D maybe TRBD2 (5 bases). The CDR3 runs 15 residues. Germline assignment: CDR1 SGHTA and CDR2 FQGNSA. Trimming cost V 1 base and J 4 bases, with 10 bases left between them. The CDR3 reads CASSLVGIGTGELFF. The DNA of the CDR3 is TGTGCCAGCAGCTTAGTCGGGATTGGCACCGGGGAGCTGTTTTTT.

This clonotype was recorded a few times. The chain combines TRBV7-9 with TRBJ2-2, with 7 bases aligning to TRBD1. The V and J ends lost 5 bases and 1 base, in that order; junction bases with no gene match: 7. Germline lookup yields CDR1 SEHNR and CDR2 FQNEAQ (reference sequence). The CDR3 loop spans 16 amino acids. CDR3: CASSPRDSLNTGELFF. The CDR3 region has the DNA TGTGCCAGCAGCCCCCGGGACAGCTTGAACACCGGGGAGCTGTTTTTT.

This clonotype was counted only a few times. This chain uses TRBV15 with TRBJ2-3; D tentatively reads TRBD1 or TRBD2 (6 bases each). The germline V and J ends were trimmed by 0 bases and 0 bases, with 19 bases remaining between them. The V gene's germline CDR1 is LNHNV and CDR2 YYDKDF (reference sequence). This CDR3 has 19 amino acids. CDR3 in amino acids: CATSRDLLGGGISTDTQYF. CDR3 in DNA: TGTGCCACCAGCAGAGATTTGCTGGGGGGCGGGATTAGCACAGATACGCAGTATTTT. Full variable domain (missing parts from reference TRBV15 and TRBJ2-3): DAMVIQNPRYQVTQFGKPVTLSCSQTLNHNVMYWYQQKSSQAPKLLFHYYDKDFNNEADTPDNFQSRRPNTSFCFLDIRSPGLGDTAMYLCATSRDLLGGGISTDTQYFGPGTRLTVL.

In this sample, this clonotype turned up a few times. This chain links TRBV28 with TRBJ2-2; unclear D gene. Looked up from germline, CDR1 is MDHEN and CDR2 is SYDVKM. The CDR3 covers 14 residues. The V and J ends lost 5 bases and 7 bases respectively, with 14 bases between them. CDR3 nucleotides: TGTGCCAGCAGTCCCCGACCGGCAGGCGGGGAGCTGTTTTTT. This sequence encodes CASSPRPAGGELFF.

This clonotype was detected only a few times. The CDR3 is CSARDPGKGTGELFF. As DNA, the CDR3 is TGCAGTGCTAGAGATCCAGGAAAGGGGACCGGGGAGCTGTTTTTT. The chain recombines TRBV20-1 with TRBJ2-2, with D possibly matching TRBD1 (5 bases). Germline V gene data show CDR1 as DFQATT and CDR2 as SNEGSKA (reference sequence). The CDR3 is 15 amino acids. Trimming shortened V by 0 bases and J by 5 bases, and 13 bases separated the two germline ends.

The chain links TRBV9 to TRBJ2-3, with D perhaps matching TRBD1 (6 bases). This CDR3 comprises 16 residues. CDR1 is SGDLS, CDR2 YYNGEE, per germline. V lost 4 bases, J lost 4 bases, and 19 bases lay in between. The CDR3 DNA reads as TGTGCCAGCAGCCCCGAGACAGGCCCCGAAGCAGATACGCAGTATTTT. Translating gives CASSPETGPEADTQYF.

This sequence joins TRBV7-6 and TRBJ2-1; D is unresolved. The germline V gene encodes CDR1 SGHVS and CDR2 FNYEAQ. The CDR3 is 13 amino acids. Between the trimmed V and J ends, which lost 5 bases and 4 bases, there was a span of 9 bases. As DNA, the CDR3 is TGTGCCAGCAGCGATTTAGGGTACAATGAGCAGTTCTTC. Residues: CASSDLGYNEQFF.

The chain joins TRBV3-1 to TRBJ2-1, with 7 bases identical to TRBD1. This CDR3 spans 19 amino acids. Germline V lookup: CDR1 LGHDT, CDR2 YNNKEL (reference sequence). V lost 6 bases and J lost 7; bases outside the gene matches: 24. Here the CDR3 DNA reads TGTGCCAGCAGTTCTACCGCCCAAGGGGGCGCGTGGGTTGGAAATGAGCAGTTCTTC. Residues: CASSSTAQGGAWVGNEQFF.

The genes are TRBV7-2 and TRBJ2-3; 9 bases are a match to TRBD1. The CDR3 loop spans 16 amino acids. Germline V gene lookup returns CDR1 SGHTA and CDR2 FQGNSA. Losses at the gene ends were 4 bases for V and 0 bases for J; bases not matched to a gene: 5. The CDR3 nucleotides read TGTGCCAGCAGCTCGGGACAGGGAACTAGCACAGATACGCAGTATTTT. Amino acids: CASSSGQGTSTDTQYF.

This clonotype was observed a handful of times. The chain links TRBV29-1 to TRBJ1-1; 10 nucleotides agree with TRBD1. The CDR3 sequence is 17 residues long. Unmatched junction bases numbered 13, after V lost 5 bases and J lost 1 base. From germline, CDR1 is SQVTM and CDR2 ANQGSEA. The CDR3 spells CSVFEPDRGLWNTEAFF. Here the CDR3 DNA reads TGCAGCGTTTTTGAACCTGACAGGGGGCTGTGGAACACTGAAGCTTTCTTT. Full variable domain (missing parts from reference TRBV29-1 and TRBJ1-1): SAVISQKPSRDICQRGTSLTIQCQVDSQVTMMFWYRQQPGQSLTLIATANQGSEATYESGFVIDKFPISRPNLTFSTLTVSNMSPEDSSIYLCSVFEPDRGLWNTEAFFGQGTRLTVV.

CDR3 in DNA: TGTGCCAGCAGTTTATCAAGAAACTCTAACTATGGCTACACCTTC. Protein sequence: CASSLSRNSNYGYTF. The J gene is TRBJ1-2, the V gene TRBV28; D unclear. CDR1 is MDHEN and CDR2 is SYDVKM in the germline V gene. The CDR3 length is 15 residues. The V end was cut by 1 base, the J end by 0 bases, with 9 bases between.

The V gene is TRBV27, the J gene TRBJ2-7; D is uncertain. CDR3 size: 12 residues. Germline V gene data show CDR1 as MNHEY and CDR2 as SMNVEV (reference sequence). V was pared by 7 bases and J by 7 bases, with 14 bases between. CDR3 sequence reads: CASITSWGEQYF. The CDR3 DNA is TGTGCCAGCATAACAAGTTGGGGAGAGCAGTACTTC.

This clonotype has more than one count but fewer than ten. The chain recombines TRBV20-1 with TRBJ2-3; TRBD2 agrees at 10 bases. CDR3 length: 16 amino acids. The germline V gene encodes CDR1 DFQATT and CDR2 SNEGSKA (reference sequence). With 3 bases clipped from V and 0 bases from J, the junction kept 6 bases outside the gene matches. The CDR3 loop reads CSASPPSGGSTDTQYF. In DNA form, the CDR3 reads TGCAGTGCTAGCCCTCCTAGCGGGGGTAGCACAGATACGCAGTATTTT.

This clonotype was seen more than once but under ten times. CDR3: CASRYGTGYGGTEAFF. CDR3 in DNA: TGTGCCAGTAGATACGGGACAGGGTACGGTGGCACTGAAGCTTTCTTT. V is TRBV19 and J is TRBJ1-1, with 9 bases identical to TRBD1. The CDR3 spans 16 residues. Germline CDR1 is LNHDA and CDR2 is SQIVND (reference sequence). J gave up 4 bases and V 6 bases, and 12 bases lay outside the gene matches. The whole variable domain, remainder taken from reference TRBV19 and TRBJ1-1, is DGGITQSPKYLFRKEGQNVTLSCEQNLNHDAMYWYRQDPGQGLRLIYYSQIVNDFQKGDIAEGYSVSREKKESFPLTVTSAQKNPTAFYLCASRYGTGYGGTEAFFGQGTRLTVV.

This clonotype was recorded a few times. The chain uses TRBV24-1 and TRBJ2-2; a possible D gene is TRBD2 (5 bases). CDR1 KGHDR and CDR2 SFDVKD come from the germline V gene. The CDR3 extends over 14 amino acids. V was cut by 2 bases and J by 5 bases, with 8 bases left in between. This CDR3 is CATSDWSGTGELFF. As DNA, the CDR3 is TGTGCCACCAGTGATTGGTCGGGAACCGGGGAGCTGTTTTTT.

This chain joins TRBV7-9 and TRBJ2-2; D is unclear. The CDR3 extends over 15 amino acids. With 5 bases removed from V and 4 bases from J, the gap between germline ends came to 14 bases. Germline-derived CDR1 and CDR2 are SEHNR and FQNEAQ (reference sequence). The CDR3, as DNA: TGTGCCAGCAGCGATTCTGGCCTCCCCACCGGGGAGCTGTTTTTT. As protein: CASSDSGLPTGELFF.

The chain joins TRBV25-1 to TRBJ2-5; possibly TRBD1 for D (5 bases). Germline-derived CDR1 and CDR2 are MGHDK and SYGVNS. The CDR3 sequence is 14 residues long. The V end lost 1 base, the J end lost 5 bases, and 11 bases lay between the germline ends. The CDR3 region is CASSEWQGRETQYF. CDR3 in DNA: TGTGCCAGCAGTGAATGGCAGGGCAGGGAGACCCAGTACTTC.

This clonotype occurred a few times. V is TRBV28 and J is TRBJ2-7; perhaps TRBD1 as D (6 bases). CDR3 length: 14 amino acids. Trimming removed 6 bases from V and 2 bases from J, with 14 bases in between. Germline values: CDR1 MDHEN, CDR2 SYDVKM. The CDR3 region has the DNA TGTGCCAGCAGGCTCAGGGACACCCCCTACGAGCAGTACTTC. It specifies CASRLRDTPYEQYF.

This clonotype was found many times. The chain recombines TRBV4-1 with TRBJ2-1, with 7 bases that match TRBD2. The CDR3 sequence is 17 residues long. Germline V gene data show CDR1 as MGHRA and CDR2 as YSYEKL. The V segment lost 0 bases and the J segment 3 bases; nucleotides outside the gene matches: 8. For the CDR3, the DNA is TGCGCCAGCAGCCAAGAGGAAGTTAGCGGGTTCTACAATGAGCAGTTCTTC. This codes for CASSQEEVSGFYNEQFF.

This clonotype was seen a few times. This chain uses TRBV7-9 with TRBJ2-1; D gene unclear. Between the trimmed V and J ends, which lost 2 bases and 5 bases, there was a span of 7 bases. Germline V CDR1 and CDR2: SEHNR, FQNEAQ (reference sequence). The CDR3 is 13 residues long. The CDR3 loop reads CASSLITDNEQFF. CDR3 DNA sequence: TGTGCCAGCAGCTTAATCACAGACAATGAGCAGTTCTTC.

The genes are TRBV4-2 and TRBJ2-6; TRBD1 agrees at 7 bases. V shed 4 bases and J 2 bases; nucleotides not matched to a gene: 5. Germline values: CDR1 LGHNA, CDR2 YNFKEQ. The CDR3 covers 16 residues. The CDR3 DNA reads TGTGCCAGCAGCCTTCAACAGGGGACTGGGGCCAACGTCCTGACTTTC. Translation gives CASSLQQGTGANVLTF.

The chain carries TRBV9 and TRBJ2-3, with 8 bases aligning to TRBD2. The germline gives CDR1 SGDLS, CDR2 YYNGEE. V was pared by 3 bases and J by 2 bases, with 5 bases of the junction left unmatched. CDR3 size: 15 residues. For the CDR3, the DNA is TGTGCCAGCAGCGGAAGAGCGGGAGTCACAGATACGCAGTATTTT. Amino acid sequence: CASSGRAGVTDTQYF.

The V call is TRBV9, the J call TRBJ2-6, with a possible D match to TRBD1 (6 bases). V was shortened by 0 bases and J by 0 bases, with 16 bases between the two germline ends. Germline CDR1 and CDR2: SGDLS and YYNGEE. The CDR3 is made up of 19 amino acids. In DNA form, the CDR3 reads TGTGCCAGCAGCGTAGTGCCAGGGGATAAGTTCTCTGGGGCCAACGTCCTGACTTTC. This translates into CASSVVPGDKFSGANVLTF.

In this sample, this clonotype turned up a few times. The chain is built from TRBV2 and TRBJ2-1; D unclear. The CDR3 length is 14 residues. The germline V gene has CDR1 SNHLY and CDR2 FYNNEI. Trimming pared 6 bases from V and 0 bases from J, leaving 9 bases between. The CDR3 DNA follows: TGTGCCAGCAGCGAACTCGTCTCCTACAATGAGCAGTTCTTC. Amino acids: CASSELVSYNEQFF.

This clonotype was observed at least ten times. This sequence joins TRBV10-2 and TRBJ2-1; the D is unclear. The V and J ends lost 5 bases and 0 bases respectively, with 14 bases between them. This CDR3 is built from 16 residues. Germline values: CDR1 WSHSY, CDR2 SAAADI. The CDR3 DNA is TGCGCCAGCAGTATGGGCAGGCCTAGCTCCTACAATGAGCAGTTCTTC. This codes for CASSMGRPSSYNEQFF.

There are many counts of this clonotype. The rearrangement links TRBV10-1 to TRBJ2-7; D possibly corresponds to TRBD1 (6 bases). The CDR3 totals 14 residues. Trimming left V 4 bases short and J 0 bases short, with 10 bases between. CDR1 and CDR2 from the germline V gene are WNHNN and SYGVQD (reference sequence). CDR3 amino acids: CASSAGDLSYEQYF. In DNA form, the CDR3 reads TGCGCCAGCAGTGCAGGGGATCTCTCCTACGAGCAGTACTTC.

This clonotype occurred a few times. The chain has TRBV6-5 and TRBJ2-5; 7 bases align to TRBD1. Germline CDR1 and CDR2: MNHEY and SVGAGI. The CDR3 has 12 amino acids. The V gene end was trimmed by 10 bases and the J gene end by 1 base; junction bases not matched to a gene: 3. CDR3 DNA sequence: TGTGCCATCGACAGGGTCCAAGAGACCCAGTACTTC. It specifies CAIDRVQETQYF.